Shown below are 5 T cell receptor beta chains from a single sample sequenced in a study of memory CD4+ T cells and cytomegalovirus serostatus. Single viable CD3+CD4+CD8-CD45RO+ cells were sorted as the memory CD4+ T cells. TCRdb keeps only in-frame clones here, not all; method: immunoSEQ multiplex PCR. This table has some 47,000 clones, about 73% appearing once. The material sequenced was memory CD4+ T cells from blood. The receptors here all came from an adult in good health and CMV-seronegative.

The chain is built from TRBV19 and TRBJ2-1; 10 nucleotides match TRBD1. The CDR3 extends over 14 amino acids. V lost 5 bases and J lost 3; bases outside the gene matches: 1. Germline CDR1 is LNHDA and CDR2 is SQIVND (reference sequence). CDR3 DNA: TGTGCCAGTAGTGGGACAGGGGTCTACAATGAGCAGTTCTTC. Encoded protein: CASSGTGVYNEQFF.

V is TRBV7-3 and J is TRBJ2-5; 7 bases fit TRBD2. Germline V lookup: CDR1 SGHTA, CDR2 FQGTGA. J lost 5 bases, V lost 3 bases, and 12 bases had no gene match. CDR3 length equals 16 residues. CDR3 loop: CASSLPGPGEGETQYF. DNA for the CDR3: TGTGCCAGCAGCTTGCCGGGACCCGGGGAGGGGGAGACCCAGTACTTC.

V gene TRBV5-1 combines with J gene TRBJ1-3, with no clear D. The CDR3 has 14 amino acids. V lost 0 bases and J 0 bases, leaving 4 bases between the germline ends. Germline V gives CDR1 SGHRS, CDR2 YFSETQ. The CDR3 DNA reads TGCGCCAGCAGCTTGGGGGGCTCTGGAAACACCATATATTTT. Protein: CASSLGGSGNTIYF.

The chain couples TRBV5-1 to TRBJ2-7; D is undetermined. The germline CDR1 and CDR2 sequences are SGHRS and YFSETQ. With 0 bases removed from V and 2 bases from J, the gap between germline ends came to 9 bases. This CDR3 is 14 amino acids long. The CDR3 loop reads CASSLDGPAYEQYF. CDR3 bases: TGCGCCAGCAGCTTGGATGGGCCAGCCTACGAGCAGTACTTC. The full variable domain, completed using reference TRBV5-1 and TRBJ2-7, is KAGVTQTPRYLIKTRGQQVTLSCSPISGHRSVSWYQQTPGQGLQFLFEYFSETQRNKGNFPGRFSGRQFSNSRSEMNVSTLELGDSALYLCASSLDGPAYEQYFGPGTRLTVT.

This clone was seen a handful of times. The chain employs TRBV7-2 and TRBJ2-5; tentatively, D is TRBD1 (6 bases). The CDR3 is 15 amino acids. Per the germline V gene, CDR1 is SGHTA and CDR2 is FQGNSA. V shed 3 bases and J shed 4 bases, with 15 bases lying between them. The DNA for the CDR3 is TGTGCCAGCAGCTTGACGTCAGGGGCTCGAGAGACCCAGTACTTC. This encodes CASSLTSGARETQYF.